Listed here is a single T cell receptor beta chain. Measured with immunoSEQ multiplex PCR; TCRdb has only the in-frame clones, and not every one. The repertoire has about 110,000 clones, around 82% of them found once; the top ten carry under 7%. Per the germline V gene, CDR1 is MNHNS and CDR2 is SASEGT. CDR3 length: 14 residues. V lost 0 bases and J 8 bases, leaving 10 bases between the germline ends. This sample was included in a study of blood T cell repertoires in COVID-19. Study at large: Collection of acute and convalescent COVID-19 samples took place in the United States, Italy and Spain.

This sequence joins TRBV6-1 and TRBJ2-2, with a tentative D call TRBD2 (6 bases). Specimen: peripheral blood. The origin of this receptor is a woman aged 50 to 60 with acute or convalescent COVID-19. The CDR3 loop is CASSEAQEGGELFF. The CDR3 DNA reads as TGTGCCAGCAGTGAAGCCCAGGAGGGAGGGGAGCTGTTTTTT.